The clone carrying this TCR beta chain has just a few counts. An equimolar mix of two oligonucleotides served as the beta constant-region primer for TRBC1 and TRBC2. Four rounds of PCR amplified the ligated cDNA using nested alpha and beta constant-region primers plus SP2. In TCRdb, the UMI-ligation and nested PCR reads were re-called with MiXCR into one record per CDR3 protein. The table shows over 100,000 distinct CDR3 sequences, with 36% occurring only once. These data originate in a study of naive and memory T cell subsets. Cells stained for CD3, CD4, CD8, CD45RA, CD27 and viability were sorted into four CD45RA/CD27 subsets. Sample: central memory CD4+ T cells from blood. This receptor was obtained from a human donor in good health.

The CDR3 is CAWSVGPPRELFF. CDR3 coding DNA: TGTGCCTGGAGTGTTGGCCCCCCCAGGGAGCTGTTTTTT. The chain combines TRBV30 with TRBJ2-2; D not certain. V lost 0 bases and J 9 bases, leaving 11 bases between the germline ends. CDR1 GTSNPN and CDR2 SVGIG come from the germline V gene (reference sequence). CDR3 length: 13 residues.